Shown below are 18 T cell receptor beta chains from a single sample sequenced in a study of CD8+ T cells in alopecia areata. Pooled cells of cutaneous lymph node origin were sorted on CD4, CD8alpha, NKG2D, NKG2ACE and other markers. Extracted RNA was reverse transcribed, and the resulting cDNA served as sequencing template. Clones were read by immunoSEQ multiplex PCR, and TCRdb kept only the in-frame ones, dropping some. The table records approximately 300,000 clones without singletons, the ten largest covering less than 1.5%. The specimen was CD4+ T cells sorted from a lymph node. These receptors were collected from a C3H/HeJ mouse with alopecia areata. MHC haplotype of the strain: H2-k.

A remark on this clone: The listed genes are named as in mouse. Read coverage stops 4 residues before the CDR3 terminus; the germline J gene supplies the remainder. Other DNA sequences in the same sample also yield this CDR3. V is TRBV13-2 and J is TRBJ2-7; 8 bases are a match to TRBD2. This CDR3 is 13 amino acids long. The germline CDR1 and CDR2 sequences are NNHNN and SYGAGS (reference sequence). Trimming at V came to 3 bases and at J to 1 base, leaving 0 bases not matched to a gene. CDR3 bases read: TGTGCCAGCGGTGGACTGGGGTCCTAT. It encodes CASGGLGSY. The entire CDR3 protein is CASGGLGSYEQYF.

This clone was counted between two and nine times. Genes and germline are mouse. The read finishes 4 residues shy of the CDR3 end, and the germline J gene is used to complete it. This chain links TRBV13-3 with TRBJ1-1; 10 nucleotides line up with TRBD1. From germline, CDR1 is NNHDY and CDR2 SYVADS. The V gene end was trimmed by 5 bases and the J gene end by 3 bases; junction bases not matched to a gene: 1. CDR3 length equals 13 residues. The CDR3 DNA, read in part, is TGTGCCAGCAGCGGACAGGGGGACACA. This translates into CASSGQGDT. The entire CDR3 protein reads CASSGQGDTEVFF.

Turning to this clone: Mouse names are used for the genes. From the germline J gene comes the end of the CDR3, since the read stops 4 residues before it. This rearrangement joins TRBV13-1 to TRBJ2-1, with 7 bases fitting TRBD2. The V gene end was trimmed by 0 bases and the J gene end by 6 bases; junction bases not matched to a gene: 9. This CDR3 is built from 16 residues. Germline V gene data show CDR1 as NSHNY and CDR2 as SYGAGN. The CDR3 sequence: CASSDAPGGRRAEQFF. Incomplete CDR3 DNA: TGTGCCAGCAGTGATGCGCCTGGGGGACGGCGTGCT.

In the case of this clone: Mouse gene names and germline throughout. The read comes to an end 4 residues before the CDR3 does, leaving the germline J gene to fill in the end. Other DNA sequences in this sample translate to the same CDR3. The V and J genes are TRBV13-1 and TRBJ2-3, with 9 bases identical to TRBD1. The CDR3 has 13 amino acids. Germline V CDR1 and CDR2: NSHNY, SYGAGN. The sequenced part of the CDR3 DNA is TGTGCCAGCAGTGGGACAGGGGTAGAA. As protein: CASSGTGVE. The full CDR3 reads CASSGTGVETLYF.

This clone has just a few counts. Mouse gene names apply. The read stops 4 residues short of the end of the CDR3; the missing end is completed from the germline J gene. The gene calls are TRBV4 and TRBJ2-5, with D perhaps matching TRBD2 (7 bases). The CDR3 runs 12 residues. Germline CDR1 and CDR2: LGHDT and YNNKQL (reference sequence). CDR3 bases read: TGTGCCAGCAGCCTGGGGGCGGAC. Translated: CASSLGAD. In full, the CDR3 reads CASSLGADTQYF.

This clone was observed a handful of times. Gene names and germline match the mouse. The read comes to an end 3 residues before the CDR3 does, leaving the germline J gene to fill in the end. This chain joins TRBV19 and TRBJ1-6; TRBD1 might be the D (6 bases). TRBJ1-6 is placed among ORFs of uncertain function. This CDR3 comprises 14 residues. The germline gives CDR1 FNHDT, CDR2 SITEND (reference sequence). Deletions cut 3 bases from V and 4 bases from J, with 8 bases between. The DNA read from the CDR3 is TGTGCCAGCAGTACGGGACAATATAATTCGCCC. It is translated as CASSTGQYNSP. The complete CDR3 sequence is CASSTGQYNSPLYF.

Comments on this clone: The gene names here belong to mouse. The observed sequence ends 4 residues before the CDR3 terminus, with the missing tail filled in from the germline J gene. The chain recombines TRBV13-2 with TRBJ2-3; no definite D call. Trimming took 3 bases from V and 1 from J, leaving 6 bases between them. Germline CDR1 and CDR2: NNHNN and SYGAGS (reference sequence). The CDR3 extends over 13 amino acids. This CDR3 reads CASGAPGAETLYF. The part of the CDR3 DNA that was read is TGTGCCAGCGGTGCCCCAGGTGCAGAA.

Concerning this clone: The genes are named according to mouse. The CDR3 is cut off 4 residues early in the read; its end comes from the germline J gene. V is TRBV14 and J is TRBJ1-1; a possible D gene is TRBD1 (5 bases). Trimming shortened V by 5 bases and J by 1 base, and 12 bases separated the two germline ends. The CDR3 extends over 14 amino acids. Germline V gene data show CDR1 as SGHDT and CDR2 as FRDEAV. The CDR3 sequence is CASSPQGLNTEVFF. The covered CDR3 bases are TGTGCCAGCAGCCCCCAGGGTTTAAACACA.

This clone was seen only a few times. Mouse gene names apply. With the read ending 4 residues before the CDR3 end, the germline J gene is used to fill in that end. This rearrangement joins TRBV1 to TRBJ1-2; D might be TRBD1 (5 bases). This CDR3 is built from 14 residues. Germline V gives CDR1 NSQYPW, CDR2 LRSPGD (reference sequence). Trimming took off 5 bases at V and 1 base at J, with 11 bases between the two ends. The CDR3 bases that were read are TGCACCTGCAGTCCTCGGGGGGGAAACTCC. Amino acids: CTCSPRGGNS. The whole CDR3 sequence reads CTCSPRGGNSDYTF.

Of note for this clone: The germline and genes are mouse ones. The CDR3 goes on 4 residues after the read ends, and that part is filled in from the germline J gene. Additional DNA sequences in this sample encode the identical CDR3. The chain is built from TRBV5 and TRBJ1-2, with TRBD1 identical over 7 bases. Per germline, CDR1 LGHNA and CDR2 YNLKQL (reference sequence). The CDR3 spans 13 residues. Trimming took 5 bases from V and 1 from J; bases not matched to a gene: 1. The DNA read from the CDR3 is TGTGCCAGCAGCAGGACAGGAAACTCC. This codes for CASSRTGNS. In full, the CDR3 is CASSRTGNSDYTF.

This clone was observed a handful of times. Each gene name is a mouse one. Read data end 4 residues before the CDR3 end; the end is taken from the germline J gene. The same CDR3 arises from other DNA sequences in this sample as well. The J gene is TRBJ2-7, the V gene TRBV5, with TRBD1 matching 7 bases. The ends lost 0 bases at V and 1 base at J; junction bases unmatched: 0. The V gene's germline CDR1 is LGHNA and CDR2 YNLKQL (reference sequence). The length of the CDR3 is 14 residues. The CDR3 bases that were read are TGTGCCAGCAGCCAAGAGGGACAGTCCTAT. This translates into CASSQEGQSY. The entire CDR3 protein is CASSQEGQSYEQYF.

In this sample, this clone turned up a few times. Gene names are mouse gene names. The read halts 4 residues ahead of the CDR3 end, with the missing end drawn from the germline J gene. Other DNA variants within this sample encode the same CDR3. The V and J genes are TRBV13-1 and TRBJ2-2; tentative D call: TRBD1 (7 bases). The CDR3 is 15 amino acids. The V end lost 0 bases, the J end lost 4 bases, and 10 bases lay between the germline ends. Germline V gene lookup returns CDR1 NSHNY and CDR2 SYGAGN. Partial CDR3 DNA: TGTGCCAGCAGTGATGCCCAGGGGGGCACCGGG. As protein: CASSDAQGGTG. The whole CDR3 sequence is CASSDAQGGTGQLYF.

About this clone itself: Gene names follow the mouse nomenclature. The sequence runs out 4 residues before the end of the CDR3; the remainder is reconstructed from the germline J gene. This CDR3 is also generated by other DNA sequences in the sample. The V call is TRBV14, the J call TRBJ2-2; 10 bases fit TRBD1. The J segment lost 0 bases and the V segment lost 5 bases, leaving 4 bases of the junction unmatched. CDR3 length equals 16 residues. Germline V gene data show CDR1 as SGHDT and CDR2 as FRDEAV. The sequenced part of the CDR3 DNA is TGTGCCAGCAGCCCCGGACAGGGGGCAAACACCGGG. Encoded protein: CASSPGQGANTG. The complete CDR3 protein is CASSPGQGANTGQLYF.

This clone appeared a few times. These gene names are mouse names. The observed sequence ends 4 residues before the CDR3 terminus, with the missing tail filled in from the germline J gene. The same CDR3 arises from other DNA sequences in this sample as well. The chain employs TRBV14 and TRBJ2-5; D gene unclear. The germline CDR1 and CDR2 sequences are SGHDT and FRDEAV. V dropped 1 base and J dropped 0 bases, with 3 bases sitting between them. CDR3 length: 13 residues. The CDR3 loop is CASSFSNQDTQYF. The DNA read from the CDR3 is TGTGCCAGCAGTTTCAGTAACCAAGAC.

This clone has ten or more counts. Gene names are mouse gene names. Sequencing ends 4 residues short of the CDR3 end; the germline J gene provides the rest. Other DNA sequences in this specimen translate into the identical CDR3. The gene calls are TRBV13-1 and TRBJ1-1; 9 nucleotides agree with TRBD1. V was pared by 3 bases and J by 3 bases, with 0 bases of the junction left unmatched. The CDR3 spans 13 residues. Germline V gives CDR1 NSHNY, CDR2 SYGAGN. The CDR3 sequence is CASSGTGDTEVFF. The CDR3 bases that were read are TGTGCCAGCAGTGGGACAGGGGACACA.

Remarks on this clone: Gene names refer to mouse genes. Read coverage stops 4 residues before the CDR3 terminus; the germline J gene supplies the remainder. Other DNA sequences in this sample translate to the same CDR3. The chain is built from TRBV31 and TRBJ2-3, with 8 bases that match TRBD2. V was clipped by 1 base and J by 1 base; unmatched bases: 4. This CDR3 comprises 15 residues. Germline V CDR1 and CDR2: GKSSPN, SITVG. The chain's CDR3 is CAWSPLGGGAETLYF. The DNA read from the CDR3 is TGTGCCTGGAGTCCCCTGGGGGGCGGTGCAGAA. Combining the CDR3 with reference TRBV31 and TRBJ2-3 gives the whole variable domain AQTIHQWPVAEIKAVGSPLSLGCTIKGKSSPNLYWYWQATGGTLQQLFYSITVGQVESVVQLNLSASRPKDDQFILSTEKLLLSHSGFYLCAWSPLGGGAETLYFGSGTRLTVL.

Of note for this clone: Germline and genes here are mouse. The read terminates 4 residues ahead of where the CDR3 ends, so the germline J gene completes it. This sample includes further DNA sequences coding for the same CDR3. V and J are TRBV19 and TRBJ1-2, with D possibly TRBD1 on 5 matching bases. Trimming removed 5 bases at V and 0 bases at J, with 11 bases between. Germline V gene sequence: CDR1 FNHDT, CDR2 SITEND (reference sequence). The CDR3 length is 14 residues. The sequenced CDR3 bases are TGTGCCAGCAGGTCAGGGACTGCAAACTCC. Amino acid sequence: CASRSGTANS. The full CDR3 protein is CASRSGTANSDYTF.

This clone has only a few counts. The genes are named according to mouse. The read stops 4 residues short of the end of the CDR3; the missing end is completed from the germline J gene. The rearrangement links TRBV19 to TRBJ2-1; 7 nucleotides match TRBD2. This CDR3 contains 14 residues. In germline, CDR1 is FNHDT, CDR2 SITEND (reference sequence). V lost 5 bases, J lost 1 base, and 3 bases stayed unmatched. The sequenced part of the CDR3 DNA is TGTGCCAGCAGGACGACTGGGAACTATGCT. Its translation: CASRTTGNYA. The whole CDR3 sequence is CASRTTGNYAEQFF. The full variable domain, rest sourced from reference TRBV19 and TRBJ2-1, is GGIITQTPKFLIGQEGQKLTLKCQQNFNHDTMYWYRQDSGKGLRLIYYSITENDLQKGDLSEGYDASREKKSSFSLTVTSAQKNEMAVFLCASRTTGNYAEQFFGPGTRLTVL.